One T cell receptor beta chain is described in this entry. The data originate from a study of cytomegalovirus exposure and HLA in healthy donors. The data were produced by immunoSEQ multiplex PCR, yet TCRdb's version contains in-frame clones alone and is incomplete. The sample has about 140,000 clones; around 88% are singletons. There are 13 residues in the CDR3. V dropped 4 bases and J dropped 4 bases, with 11 bases sitting between them. Looked up from germline, CDR1 is MNHNY and CDR2 is SVGAGI (reference sequence). The gene calls are TRBV6-6 and TRBJ2-7, with D perhaps TRBD2 (5 bases). Sample: PBMCs. The receptor comes from a young woman in good health and CMV-seropositive. The CDR3 region has the DNA TGTGCCAGCAGTTCAGGAGGCCGATACGAGCAGTACTTC. Translating gives CASSSGGRYEQYF.